Listed here are 2 T cell receptor delta chains from one sample, sequenced in a study of TRDV2 sequences in healthy donors. TCRdb reanalyzed the PCR reads using CATT. The sample contains about 1,600 delta-chain clones, 16% of which appear only once. The material sequenced was Vd2+ gamma-delta T cells from blood. These receptors all stem from a human donor in good health.

The chain uses TRDV2 and TRDJ1; 9 bases fit TRDD3. The CDR3 has 18 amino acids. Germline CDR1 and CDR2: GEAIGNYY and EKD. With V trimmed by 3 bases and J by 1 base, 14 bases remained unmatched. The CDR3 bases are TGTGCCTGTGACCGACTTGGGCCTACTGGGGGACCCACCGATAAACTCATCTTT. Its translation: CACDRLGPTGGPTDKLIF.

This clone qualifies as medium-sized. The V gene is TRDV2, the J gene TRDJ1; D uncertain. Trimming took off 3 bases at V and 1 base at J, with 17 bases between the two ends. The germline V gene has CDR1 GEAIGNYY and CDR2 EKD. The CDR3 has 16 amino acids. CDR3 region: CACDPVGDKFTDKLIF. In nucleotides, the CDR3 is TGTGCCTGTGACCCTGTGGGAGACAAGTTCACCGATAAACTCATCTTT.